This TCR beta chain was obtained from a study of blood T cell repertoires in COVID-19. Study details: Samples came from the United States, Italy and Spain, spanning acute and convalescent COVID-19.

V lost 7 bases and J lost 5, with 9 bases in between. The CDR3 contains 13 residues. CDR1 is MGHDK, CDR2 SYGVNS, per germline. The assay was immunoSEQ multiplex PCR, and TCRdb's table has in-frame clones only and misses some. The table shows about 35,000 clones, with roughly 85% occurring only once. The genes are TRBV25-1 and TRBJ1-6, with a possible D match to TRBD1 (5 bases). Sequenced input: peripheral blood. The receptor was derived from a man aged 60 to 75 with active or convalescent COVID-19. The CDR3 loop is CASKDTNNSPLHF. DNA for the CDR3: TGTGCCAGCAAGGACACAAATAATTCACCCCTCCACTTT.